This T cell receptor (beta chain) came from a study of Ad26.COV2.S vaccination and SARS-CoV-2 variants. Whole-study context: The authors gave Ad26.COV2.S intramuscularly, either once or twice 56 days apart.

The treatment denotes: around 19 received Ad26.COV2.S at low or high dose, single or two shots; several received placebo; per-sample allocation not given. Collection of the samples took place on day 63 after the first injection of vaccine or placebo. The sample came from a Boston adult aged 18-55 years. Immunization relied on an Ad26 vector, which expressed Wuhan-strain SARS-CoV-2 spike. TCRdb keeps only in-frame clones here, not all; method: immunoSEQ multiplex PCR. The sample holds about 430,000 clones; 80% to 95% are singletons and the top ten take 9% to 15%. The sample here was peripheral blood, taken in a trial of Ad26.COV2.S vaccine versus placebo. This receptor was taken from a person aged 18-60 years who received the Ad26.COV2.S COVID-19 vaccine or a placebo.

The CDR3 here is CASTQGPSHEKLFF. The CDR3 coding sequence is TGTGCCAGCACCCAAGGGCCTTCCCATGAAAAACTGTTTTTT. The chain has TRBV5-8 and TRBJ1-4, with D hard to call. The CDR3 sequence is 14 residues long. The V end was cut by 6 bases, the J end by 6 bases, with 15 bases between. The germline V gene has CDR1 SGHTS and CDR2 YDEGEE.